This TCR beta chain was sequenced for a study of OX40 agonist ivuxolimab in advanced cancers. Study in general: Subjects had a mean age of around 63 years, with a range of roughly 20 to 79; 82.7% were male.

Assay: immunoSEQ multiplex PCR; the TCRdb copy retains only in-frame clones and omits some. This table has under 80,000 clones, 92% appearing once. The germline CDR1 and CDR2 sequences are SGHRS and YFSETQ. The germline V and J ends were trimmed by 0 bases and 7 bases, with 14 bases remaining between them. CDR3 length: 15 residues. The sample in question was CD4+ or CD8+ T cells sorted from blood, obtained in a trial of the OX40 agonist ivuxolimab. The TCR originated in an adult with an advanced solid tumor such as melanoma, head and neck, liver or kidney cancer. This sequence joins TRBV5-1 and TRBJ1-5, with D possibly matching TRBD1 (6 bases). The CDR3 DNA reads as TGCGCCAGCAGCTTGGACGCGGGGGCGGGACAGCCCCAGCATTTT. Its protein is CASSLDAGAGQPQHF.